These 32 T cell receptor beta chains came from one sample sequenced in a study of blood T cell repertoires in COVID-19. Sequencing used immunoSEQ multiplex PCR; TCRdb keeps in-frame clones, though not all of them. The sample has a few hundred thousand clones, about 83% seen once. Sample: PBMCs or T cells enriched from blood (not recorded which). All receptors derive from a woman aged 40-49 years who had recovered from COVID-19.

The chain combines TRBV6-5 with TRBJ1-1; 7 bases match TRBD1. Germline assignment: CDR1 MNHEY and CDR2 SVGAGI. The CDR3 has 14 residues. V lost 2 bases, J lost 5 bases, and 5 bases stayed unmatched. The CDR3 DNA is TGTGCCAGCAGTTACAGACAGGGAAGTACTGAAGCTTTCTTT. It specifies CASSYRQGSTEAFF.

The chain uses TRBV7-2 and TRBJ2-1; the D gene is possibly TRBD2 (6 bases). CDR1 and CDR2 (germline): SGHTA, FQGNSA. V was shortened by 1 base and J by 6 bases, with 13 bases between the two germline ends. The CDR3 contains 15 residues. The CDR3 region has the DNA TGTGCCAGCAGCTTAGTTGGCGGGATCGGCAATGAGCAGTTCTTC. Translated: CASSLVGGIGNEQFF.

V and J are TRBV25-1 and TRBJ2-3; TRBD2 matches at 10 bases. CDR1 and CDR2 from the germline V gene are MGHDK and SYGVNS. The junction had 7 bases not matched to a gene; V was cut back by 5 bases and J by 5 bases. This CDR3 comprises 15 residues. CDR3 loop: CASSSSGRAGDTQYF. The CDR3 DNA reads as TGTGCCAGCAGTTCCAGCGGGAGGGCCGGAGATACGCAGTATTTT.

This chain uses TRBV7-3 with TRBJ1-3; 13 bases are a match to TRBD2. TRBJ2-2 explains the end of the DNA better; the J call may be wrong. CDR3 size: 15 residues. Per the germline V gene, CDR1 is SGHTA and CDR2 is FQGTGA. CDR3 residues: CASSPGLAGAGELFF. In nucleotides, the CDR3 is TGTGCCAGCAGCCCAGGACTAGCGGGAGCCGGGGAGCTGTTTTTT.

The CDR3 sequence is CASSYLTGGTAEAFF. The DNA for the CDR3 is TGCGCCAGCAGCTACCTGACAGGGGGGACCGCTGAAGCTTTCTTT. The rearrangement joins TRBV5-1 to TRBJ1-1; 9 bases are shared with TRBD1. This CDR3 is built from 15 residues. Germline CDR1 is SGHRS and CDR2 is YFSETQ. V lost 3 bases to trimming and J lost 6 bases; unmatched junction nucleotides: 9.

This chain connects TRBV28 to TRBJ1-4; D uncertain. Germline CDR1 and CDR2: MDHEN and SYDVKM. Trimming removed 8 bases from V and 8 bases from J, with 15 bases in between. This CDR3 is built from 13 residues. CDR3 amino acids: CASGPREREKLFF. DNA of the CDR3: TGTGCCAGCGGGCCGCGAGAAAGGGAAAAACTGTTTTTT.

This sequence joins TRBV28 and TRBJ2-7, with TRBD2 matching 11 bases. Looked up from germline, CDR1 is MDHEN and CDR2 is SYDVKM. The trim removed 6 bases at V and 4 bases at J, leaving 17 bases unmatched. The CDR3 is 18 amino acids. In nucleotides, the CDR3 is TGTGCCAGCAGCTTAATACTCGGCGTTAGCGGGAGGGGGTACGAGCAGTACTTC. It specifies CASSLILGVSGRGYEQYF. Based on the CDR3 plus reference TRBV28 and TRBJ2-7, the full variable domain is DVKVTQSSRYLVKRTGEKVFLECVQDMDHENMFWYRQDPGLGLRLIYFSYDVKMKEKGDIPEGYSVSREKKERFSLILESASTNQTSMYLCASSLILGVSGRGYEQYFGPGTRLTVT.

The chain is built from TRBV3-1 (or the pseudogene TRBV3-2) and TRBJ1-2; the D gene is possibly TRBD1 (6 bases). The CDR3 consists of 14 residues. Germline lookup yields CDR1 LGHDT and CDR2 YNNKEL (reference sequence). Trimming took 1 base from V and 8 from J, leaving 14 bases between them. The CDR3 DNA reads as TGTGCCAGCAGCCAAGTCGGCCTCGGACAGGGCTACACCTTC. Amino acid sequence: CASSQVGLGQGYTF.

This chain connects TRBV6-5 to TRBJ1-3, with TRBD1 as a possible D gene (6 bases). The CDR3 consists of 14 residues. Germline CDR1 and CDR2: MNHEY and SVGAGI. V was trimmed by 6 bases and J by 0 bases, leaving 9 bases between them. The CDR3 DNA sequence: TGTGCCAGCAGCAGGACAGTCTCTGGAAACACCATATATTTT. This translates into CASSRTVSGNTIYF.

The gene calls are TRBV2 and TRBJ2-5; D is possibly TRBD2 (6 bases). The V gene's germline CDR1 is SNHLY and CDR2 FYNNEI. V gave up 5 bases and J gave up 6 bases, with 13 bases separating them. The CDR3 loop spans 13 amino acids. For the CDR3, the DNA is TGTGCCAGCAGTCCGGGACTCCTCCAGACCCAGTACTTC. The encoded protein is CASSPGLLQTQYF.

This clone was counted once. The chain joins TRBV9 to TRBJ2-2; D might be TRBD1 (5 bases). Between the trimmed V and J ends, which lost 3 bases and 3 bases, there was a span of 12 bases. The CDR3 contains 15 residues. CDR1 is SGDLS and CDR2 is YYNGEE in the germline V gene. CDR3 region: CASSDGATDTGELFF. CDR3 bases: TGTGCCAGCAGCGATGGGGCGACGGACACCGGGGAGCTGTTTTTT.

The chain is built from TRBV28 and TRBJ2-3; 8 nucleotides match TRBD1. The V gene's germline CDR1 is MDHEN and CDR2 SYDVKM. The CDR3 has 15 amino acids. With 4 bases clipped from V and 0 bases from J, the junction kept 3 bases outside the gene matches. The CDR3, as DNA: TGTGCCAGCAGTTACCAGGGGGCTAGCACAGATACGCAGTATTTT. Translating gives CASSYQGASTDTQYF. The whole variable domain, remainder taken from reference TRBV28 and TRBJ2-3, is DVKVTQSSRYLVKRTGEKVFLECVQDMDHENMFWYRQDPGLGLRLIYFSYDVKMKEKGDIPEGYSVSREKKERFSLILESASTNQTSMYLCASSYQGASTDTQYFGPGTRLTVL.

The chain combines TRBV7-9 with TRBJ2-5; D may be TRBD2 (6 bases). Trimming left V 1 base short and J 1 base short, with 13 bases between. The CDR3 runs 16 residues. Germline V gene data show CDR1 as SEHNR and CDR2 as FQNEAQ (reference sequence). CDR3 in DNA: TGTGCCAGCAGCTTAGTGAGTTTAGCGGCCCAAGAGACCCAGTACTTC. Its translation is CASSLVSLAAQETQYF. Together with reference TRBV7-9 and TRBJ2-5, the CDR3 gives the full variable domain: DTGVSQNPRHKITKRGQNVTFRCDPISEHNRLYWYRQTLGQGPEFLTYFQNEAQLEKSRLLSDRFSAERPKGSFSTLEIQRTEQGDSAMYLCASSLVSLAAQETQYFGPGTRLLVL.

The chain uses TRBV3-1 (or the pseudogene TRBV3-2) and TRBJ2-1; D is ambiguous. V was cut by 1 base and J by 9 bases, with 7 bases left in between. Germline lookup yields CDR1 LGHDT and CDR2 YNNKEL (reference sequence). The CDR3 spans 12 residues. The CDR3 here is CASSQVPREQFF. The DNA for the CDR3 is TGTGCCAGCAGCCAAGTTCCCCGTGAGCAGTTCTTC.

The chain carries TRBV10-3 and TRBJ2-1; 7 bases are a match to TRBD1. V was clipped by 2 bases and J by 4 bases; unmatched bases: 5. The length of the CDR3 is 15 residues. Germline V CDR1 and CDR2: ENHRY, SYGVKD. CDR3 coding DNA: TGTGCCATCAGTGAGCGGACAGGCGTATACAATGAGCAGTTCTTC. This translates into CAISERTGVYNEQFF.

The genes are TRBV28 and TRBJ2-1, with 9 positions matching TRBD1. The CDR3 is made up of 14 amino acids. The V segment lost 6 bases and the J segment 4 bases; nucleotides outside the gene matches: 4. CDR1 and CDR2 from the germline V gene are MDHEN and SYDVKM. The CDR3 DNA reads TGTGCCAGCAGAGGAGGGACAGGGTACAATGAGCAGTTCTTC. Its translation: CASRGGTGYNEQFF.

For the CDR3, the DNA is TGTGCCAGCTCACGGGACAGGTTTGAGACCCAGTACTTC. This gives the protein CASSRDRFETQYF. This rearrangement joins TRBV18 to TRBJ2-5, with TRBD1 matching 8 bases. CDR3 length equals 13 residues. Trimming cost V 4 bases and J 5 bases; bases outside gene matches: 3. Germline assignment: CDR1 KGHSH and CDR2 LQKENI.

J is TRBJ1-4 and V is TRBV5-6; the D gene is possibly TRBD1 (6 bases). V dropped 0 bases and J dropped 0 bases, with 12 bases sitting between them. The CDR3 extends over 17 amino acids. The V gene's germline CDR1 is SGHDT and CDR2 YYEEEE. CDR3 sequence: CASSLDGGLATNEKLFF. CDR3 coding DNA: TGTGCCAGCAGCTTGGACGGGGGGCTCGCAACTAATGAAAAACTGTTTTTT.

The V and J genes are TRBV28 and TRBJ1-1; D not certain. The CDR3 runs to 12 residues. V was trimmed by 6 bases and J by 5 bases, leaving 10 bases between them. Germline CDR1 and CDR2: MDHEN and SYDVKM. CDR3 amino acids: CASSYRRTEAFF. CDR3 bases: TGTGCCAGCAGCTATCGCCGAACTGAAGCTTTCTTT.

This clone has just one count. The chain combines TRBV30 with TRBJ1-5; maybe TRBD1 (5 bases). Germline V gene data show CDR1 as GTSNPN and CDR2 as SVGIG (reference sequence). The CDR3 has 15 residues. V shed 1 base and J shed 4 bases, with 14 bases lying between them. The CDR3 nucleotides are TGTGCCTGGAGTGGGGGGGGTCCGCTGAATCAGCCCCAGCATTTT. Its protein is CAWSGGGPLNQPQHF.

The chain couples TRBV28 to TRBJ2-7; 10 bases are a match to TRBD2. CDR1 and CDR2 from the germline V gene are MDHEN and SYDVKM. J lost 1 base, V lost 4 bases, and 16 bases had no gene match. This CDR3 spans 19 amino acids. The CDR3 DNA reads TGTGCCAGCAGTTGGCCCGGTTGGGCTAGCGGGAGTAGTTCCTACGAGCAGTACTTC. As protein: CASSWPGWASGSSSYEQYF.

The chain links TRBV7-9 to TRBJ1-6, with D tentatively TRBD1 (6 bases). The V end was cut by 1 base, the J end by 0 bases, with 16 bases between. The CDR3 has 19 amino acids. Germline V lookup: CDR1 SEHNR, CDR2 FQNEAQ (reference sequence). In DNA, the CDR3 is TGTGCCAGCAGCTTAGTGGGGACAACAGGAAGCTCCTATAATTCACCCCTCCACTTT. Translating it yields CASSLVGTTGSSYNSPLHF.

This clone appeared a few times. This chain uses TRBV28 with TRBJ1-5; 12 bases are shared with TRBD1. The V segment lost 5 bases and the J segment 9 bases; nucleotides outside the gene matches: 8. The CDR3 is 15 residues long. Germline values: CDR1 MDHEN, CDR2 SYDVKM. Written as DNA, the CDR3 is TGTGCCAGCAGTCCCGGGACAGGGGGCATTCGGCCCCAGCATTTT. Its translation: CASSPGTGGIRPQHF.

The CDR3 loop is CASSRQPQHF. The CDR3 coding sequence is TGTGCCAGCTCTCGTCAGCCCCAGCATTTT. The rearrangement links TRBV28 to TRBJ1-5; D remains ambiguous. The CDR3 totals 10 residues. CDR1 is MDHEN, CDR2 SYDVKM, per germline. Trimming pared 8 bases from V and 6 bases from J, leaving 5 bases between.

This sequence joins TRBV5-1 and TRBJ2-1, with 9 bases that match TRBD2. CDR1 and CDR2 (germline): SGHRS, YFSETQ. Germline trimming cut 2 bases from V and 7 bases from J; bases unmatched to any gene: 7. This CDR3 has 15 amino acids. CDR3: CASSLGLAGSNEQFF. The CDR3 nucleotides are TGCGCCAGCAGCTTAGGTCTAGCGGGAAGTAATGAGCAGTTCTTC. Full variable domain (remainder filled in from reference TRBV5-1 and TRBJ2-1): KAGVTQTPRYLIKTRGQQVTLSCSPISGHRSVSWYQQTPGQGLQFLFEYFSETQRNKGNFPGRFSGRQFSNSRSEMNVSTLELGDSALYLCASSLGLAGSNEQFFGPGTRLTVL.

The chain's CDR3 is CASSIRAAQNAYNEQFF. The CDR3 bases are TGTGCCAGTAGTATCAGGGCGGCCCAAAACGCCTACAATGAGCAGTTCTTC. The chain carries TRBV19 and TRBJ2-1; TRBD1 might be the D (5 bases). This CDR3 has 17 amino acids. V shed 3 bases and J shed 2 bases, with 17 bases lying between them. From germline, CDR1 is LNHDA and CDR2 SQIVND (reference sequence).

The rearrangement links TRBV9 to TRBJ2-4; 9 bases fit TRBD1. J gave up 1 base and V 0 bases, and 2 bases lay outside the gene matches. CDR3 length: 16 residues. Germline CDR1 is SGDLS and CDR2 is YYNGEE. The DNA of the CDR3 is TGTGCCAGCAGCGTAGGAACAGGGGGCGCCAAAAACATTCAGTACTTC. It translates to CASSVGTGGAKNIQYF. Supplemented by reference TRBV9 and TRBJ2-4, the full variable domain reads DSGVTQTPKHLITATGQRVTLRCSPRSGDLSVYWYQQSLDQGLQFLIQYYNGEERAKGNILERFSAQQFPDLHSELNLSSLELGDSALYFCASSVGTGGAKNIQYFGAGTRLSVL.

The chain's CDR3 is CASSRNGYEQYV. CDR3 DNA: TGTGCCAGCAGTCGGAACGGGTACGAGCAGTACGTC. The V gene is TRBV6-2 or TRBV6-3, the J gene TRBJ2-7; the D is unclear. The CDR3 spans 12 residues. The germline V gene has CDR1 MNHEY and CDR2 SVGEGT. Trimming stripped 5 bases from V and 4 bases from J, with 9 bases between.

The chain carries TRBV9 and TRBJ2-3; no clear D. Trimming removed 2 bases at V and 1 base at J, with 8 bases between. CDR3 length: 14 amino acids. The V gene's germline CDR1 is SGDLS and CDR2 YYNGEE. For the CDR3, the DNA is TGTGCCAGCAGCGTTAGACAAGGCACAGATACGCAGTATTTT. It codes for CASSVRQGTDTQYF.

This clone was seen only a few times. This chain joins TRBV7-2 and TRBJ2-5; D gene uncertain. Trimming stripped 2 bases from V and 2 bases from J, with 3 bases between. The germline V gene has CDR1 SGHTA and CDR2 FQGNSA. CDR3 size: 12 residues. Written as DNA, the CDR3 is TGTGCCAGCAGCTTACATCAAGAGACCCAGTACTTC. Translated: CASSLHQETQYF.

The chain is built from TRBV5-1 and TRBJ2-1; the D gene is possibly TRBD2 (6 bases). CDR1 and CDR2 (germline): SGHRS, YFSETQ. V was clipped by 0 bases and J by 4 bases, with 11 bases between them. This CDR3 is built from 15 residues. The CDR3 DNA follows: TGCGCCAGCAGCTTGGGCGGGACCGAATACAATGAGCAGTTCTTC. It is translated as CASSLGGTEYNEQFF. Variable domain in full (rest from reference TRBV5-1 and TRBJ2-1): KAGVTQTPRYLIKTRGQQVTLSCSPISGHRSVSWYQQTPGQGLQFLFEYFSETQRNKGNFPGRFSGRQFSNSRSEMNVSTLELGDSALYLCASSLGGTEYNEQFFGPGTRLTVL.

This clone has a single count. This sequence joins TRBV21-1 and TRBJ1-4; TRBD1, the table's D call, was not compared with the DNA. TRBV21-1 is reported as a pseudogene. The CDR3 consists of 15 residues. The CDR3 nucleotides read TGTGCCAGCAGCAAAGGACAGGGCACTAATGAAAAACTGTTTTTT. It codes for CASSKGQGTNEKLFF.